The 32 T cell receptor beta chains given below trace back to one sample, sequenced in a study of cytomegalovirus exposure and HLA in healthy donors. It was with 60 Vbeta and 13 Jbeta primers that the PCR ran. Produced via immunoSEQ multiplex PCR; TCRdb's table is partial and in-frame only. The listing contains tens of thousands of clones. The specimen sequenced was PBMCs. The receptor set was obtained from a woman aged 55-75 years in good health and CMV-seronegative.

The rearrangement uses TRBV30 and TRBJ1-4; 8 bases map to TRBD1. This CDR3 region has 15 residues. CDR1 GTSNPN and CDR2 SVGIG come from the germline V gene (reference sequence). V lost 2 bases, J lost 6 bases, and 8 bases stayed unmatched. The CDR3 is CAWSLPGGGYEKLFF. For the CDR3, the DNA is TGTGCCTGGAGTTTGCCAGGGGGCGGTTATGAAAAACTGTTTTTT.

V gene TRBV7-2 combines with J gene TRBJ2-5; 9 bases are a match to TRBD1. The CDR3 has 14 amino acids. Trimming removed 5 bases from V and 6 bases from J; junction bases left unmatched: 7. CDR1 and CDR2 (germline): SGHTA, FQGNSA. The CDR3 nucleotides read TGTGCCAGCAGCCACGGACAGGGGTGGCAGACCCAGTACTTC. It specifies CASSHGQGWQTQYF.

This chain joins TRBV11-2 and TRBJ2-5; no clear D. The DNA end lines up better with TRBJ2-7; the J call may be wrong. Germline V lookup: CDR1 SGHAT, CDR2 FQNNGV. The CDR3 totals 14 residues. The CDR3 loop reads CASSPGLVSYEQYF. CDR3 in DNA: TGTGCCAGCAGCCCCGGTTTGGTCTCCTACGAGCAGTACTTC.

The CDR3, as DNA: TGTGCCAGCAGCCCAGTCCGAACTGGAAACACCATATATTTT. Translating it yields CASSPVRTGNTIYF. The chain is built from TRBV7-9 and TRBJ1-3; D is uncertain. CDR1 and CDR2 (germline): SEHNR, FQNEAQ (reference sequence). Trimming pared 5 bases from V and 2 bases from J, leaving 10 bases between. The CDR3 runs 14 residues.

This chain links TRBV7-2 with TRBJ2-5; 7 bases fit TRBD2. Germline CDR1 SGHTA, CDR2 FQGNSA. The CDR3 contains 13 residues. V lost 5 bases to trimming and J lost 11 bases; unmatched junction nucleotides: 11. CDR3 in DNA: TGTGCCAGCAGCCCCTCGGCGGGAGATTCACAGTACTTC. Translating gives CASSPSAGDSQYF.

The J gene is TRBJ2-1, the V gene TRBV6-5; 7 nucleotides match TRBD2. Losses at the gene ends were 2 bases for V and 3 bases for J; bases not matched to a gene: 4. This CDR3 has 15 residues. Germline V gene sequence: CDR1 MNHEY, CDR2 SVGAGI. The CDR3 loop reads CASSYGGEVYNEQFF. The CDR3 bases are TGTGCCAGCAGTTACGGGGGGGAGGTCTACAATGAGCAGTTCTTC.

J is TRBJ2-5 and V is TRBV7-9; 10 positions agree with TRBD2. From germline, CDR1 is SEHNR and CDR2 FQNEAQ (reference sequence). There are 15 residues in the CDR3. Germline trimming cut 4 bases from V and 5 bases from J; bases unmatched to any gene: 7. CDR3 in amino acids: CASSYLAGVVETQYF. CDR3 nucleotides: TGTGCCAGCAGCTACCTAGCGGGAGTGGTTGAGACCCAGTACTTC. The full variable domain, its missing parts supplied by reference TRBV7-9 and TRBJ2-5, is DTGVSQNPRHKITKRGQNVTFRCDPISEHNRLYWYRQTLGQGPEFLTYFQNEAQLEKSRLLSDRFSAERPKGSFSTLEIQRTEQGDSAMYLCASSYLAGVVETQYFGPGTRLLVL.

This sequence joins TRBV28 and TRBJ1-2, with TRBD1 matching 8 bases. Germline V gene lookup returns CDR1 MDHEN and CDR2 SYDVKM. CDR3 length: 13 residues. J lost 5 bases, V lost 10 bases, and 9 bases had no gene match. The CDR3: CATNDRGGYGYTF. The CDR3 nucleotides are TGTGCCACCAACGACAGGGGAGGTTATGGCTACACCTTC.

The J gene is TRBJ1-3, the V gene TRBV5-1; the D is unclear. The ends were cut back, 0 bases at V and 3 bases at J, with 4 bases in the middle. Per the germline V gene, CDR1 is SGHRS and CDR2 is YFSETQ. The CDR3 has 13 residues. In nucleotides, the CDR3 is TGCGCCAGCAGCTTGGCCGTTGGAAACACCATATATTTT. Amino acids: CASSLAVGNTIYF.

This chain's CDR3 is CASSPGGMREQFF. The CDR3 DNA follows: TGTGCCAGCAGCCCAGGGGGGATGAGGGAGCAGTTCTTC. The chain joins TRBV7-2 to TRBJ2-1; a weak D match, TRBD1 (7 bases). This CDR3 has 13 residues. Germline lookup yields CDR1 SGHTA and CDR2 FQGNSA. Trimming took off 5 bases at V and 10 bases at J, with 15 bases between the two ends.

The genes are TRBV28 and TRBJ1-1, with 8 bases identical to TRBD1. The CDR3 covers 16 residues. Germline V lookup: CDR1 MDHEN, CDR2 SYDVKM. Germline trimming cut 10 bases from V and 3 bases from J; bases unmatched to any gene: 16. CDR3 amino acids: CATRLQGARVDTEAFF. The CDR3 nucleotides are TGTGCCACCAGACTCCAGGGGGCCAGAGTGGACACTGAAGCTTTCTTT.

Here the CDR3 reads CASSVALRQGAGEKLFF. CDR3 nucleotide sequence: TGTGCCAGCAGCGTAGCCCTACGACAGGGGGCAGGTGAAAAACTGTTTTTT. The chain uses TRBV9 and TRBJ1-4; TRBD1 matches at 10 bases. The CDR3 runs to 17 residues. V lost 0 bases, J lost 7 bases, and 9 bases stayed unmatched. Germline CDR1 is SGDLS and CDR2 is YYNGEE.

This chain joins TRBV30 and TRBJ2-5, with D uncertain. TRBJ2-7 explains the end of the DNA better; the J call may be wrong. CDR3 size: 12 residues. Germline V gives CDR1 GTSNPN, CDR2 SVGIG (reference sequence). In DNA form, the CDR3 reads TGTGCCTGGAGTATTCATGCCTACGAGCAGTACTTC. The encoded protein is CAWSIHAYEQYF.

The chain carries TRBV7-2 and TRBJ1-3; maybe TRBD1 (5 bases). CDR1 is SGHTA and CDR2 is FQGNSA in the germline V gene. The CDR3 length is 16 residues. Trimming stripped 1 base from V and 3 bases from J, with 13 bases between. The CDR3 protein is CASSLGGVGGGNTIYF. As DNA, the CDR3 is TGTGCCAGCAGCTTAGGAGGGGTGGGGGGTGGAAACACCATATATTTT.

This chain links TRBV2 with TRBJ1-2; possible D gene TRBD1, 6 bases. The CDR3 is 14 amino acids. Deletions cut 6 bases from V and 2 bases from J, with 13 bases between. Germline V gene lookup returns CDR1 SNHLY and CDR2 FYNNEI. The CDR3 spells CASRVTGANYGYTF. In DNA, the CDR3 is TGTGCCAGCAGGGTGACAGGAGCAAACTATGGCTACACCTTC.

The CDR3 DNA reads TGCGCCAGCAGCAGTATCTTGAGCTACGAGCAGTACTTC. As protein: CASSSILSYEQYF. The rearrangement links TRBV5-1 to TRBJ2-7; D is uncertain. The V and J ends lost 4 bases and 3 bases respectively, with 11 bases between them. CDR1 and CDR2 from the germline V gene are SGHRS and YFSETQ. The CDR3 is made up of 13 amino acids.

The chain uses TRBV6-4 and TRBJ1-2; 11 nucleotides line up with TRBD1. The CDR3 is 15 amino acids. V was pared by 8 bases and J by 8 bases, with 13 bases of the junction left unmatched. Germline values: CDR1 MRHNA, CDR2 SNTAGT. The CDR3 bases are TGTGCCAGCGGGGTGGACAGGGGGCTTGCGGGGGGCTACACCTTC. Protein product: CASGVDRGLAGGYTF.

The chain couples TRBV11-3 to TRBJ1-2; D gene uncertain. Germline V gives CDR1 SGHNT, CDR2 YENEEA. CDR3 size: 14 residues. V was cut by 0 bases and J by 4 bases, with 9 bases left in between. CDR3 sequence: CASSLDPTGYGYTF. CDR3 sequence (DNA): TGTGCCAGCAGCTTAGATCCAACGGGCTATGGCTACACCTTC.

Remarks on this clone: One end of the junction is discordant with germline, which a read error may explain. The chain carries TRBV2 and TRBJ2-1, with 7 bases identical to TRBD2. The CDR3 totals 11 residues. Germline-derived CDR1 and CDR2 are SNHLY and FYNNEI. The CDR3 is CAGSAGREQFF. CDR3 nucleotide sequence: TGTGCCGGCAGCGCCGGGAGGGAGCAGTTCTTC.

The rearrangement links TRBV28 to TRBJ1-5; TRBD1 agrees at 7 bases. Germline CDR1 MDHEN, CDR2 SYDVKM. After removal of 2 bases from V and 1 base from J, the junction contained 5 bases not matched to a gene. This CDR3 contains 16 residues. Here the CDR3 reads CASSLLQGRSNQPQHF. For the CDR3, the DNA is TGTGCCAGCAGTTTACTACAGGGGAGGAGCAATCAGCCCCAGCATTTT.

CDR3 amino acids: CASSEPEGLVSSYEQYF. The CDR3 coding sequence is TGTGCCAGCAGTGAACCTGAGGGACTAGTTAGCTCCTACGAGCAGTACTTC. The chain carries TRBV2 and TRBJ2-5, with 8 bases aligning to TRBD2. The J call may be faulty, since TRBJ2-7 better matches the DNA end. The CDR3 covers 17 residues. The germline V gene encodes CDR1 SNHLY and CDR2 FYNNEI.

The chain recombines TRBV28 with TRBJ1-3; 8 bases agree with TRBD1. The CDR3 length is 16 residues. V lost 5 bases, J lost 4 bases, and 10 bases stayed unmatched. Looked up from germline, CDR1 is MDHEN and CDR2 is SYDVKM. In DNA form, the CDR3 reads TGTGCCAGCAGTCCAGCTTCAACAGGGGGGGGAAACACCATATATTTT. Amino acid sequence: CASSPASTGGGNTIYF.

This chain joins TRBV30 and TRBJ2-7; 9 bases are shared with TRBD1. The CDR3 has 15 amino acids. The J segment lost 7 bases and the V segment lost 2 bases, leaving 12 bases of the junction unmatched. Germline V gene sequence: CDR1 GTSNPN, CDR2 SVGIG (reference sequence). The CDR3: CAWSPQGAGGREQYF. CDR3 nucleotide sequence: TGTGCCTGGAGTCCACAGGGGGCAGGGGGGAGGGAGCAGTACTTC.

The rearrangement links TRBV7-2 to TRBJ2-1; TRBD2 matches at 7 bases. The germline V gene encodes CDR1 SGHTA and CDR2 FQGNSA. CDR3 length: 13 amino acids. J lost 11 bases, V lost 2 bases, and 6 bases had no gene match. The CDR3 sequence is CASSLMGGRKQFF. The CDR3 DNA sequence: TGTGCCAGCAGCTTAATGGGCGGGAGAAAGCAGTTCTTC. Combining the CDR3 with reference TRBV7-2 and TRBJ2-1 gives the whole variable domain GAGVSQSPSNKVTEKGKDVELRCDPISGHTALYWYRQSLGQGLEFLIYFQGNSAPDKSGLPSDRFSAERTGGSVSTLTIQRTQQEDSAVYLCASSLMGGRKQFFGPGTRLTVL.

The rearrangement joins TRBV7-9 to TRBJ2-2; the D gene is possibly TRBD2 (6 bases). Germline assignment: CDR1 SEHNR and CDR2 FQNEAQ (reference sequence). The CDR3 extends over 16 amino acids. The V end was cut by 2 bases, the J end by 0 bases, with 10 bases between. For the CDR3, the DNA is TGTGCCAGCAGCTTATGGCTAGCGACGAACACCGGGGAGCTGTTTTTT. Residues: CASSLWLATNTGELFF.

The rearrangement uses TRBV28 and TRBJ1-1; D perhaps matches TRBD1 (5 bases). The CDR3 loop spans 12 amino acids. Trimming shortened V by 7 bases and J by 11 bases, and 17 bases separated the two germline ends. The germline CDR1 and CDR2 sequences are MDHEN and SYDVKM. As DNA, the CDR3 is TGTGCCAGCACTCTAGGCCCAGGGTATGCTTTCTTT. This translates into CASTLGPGYAFF.

The CDR3 nucleotides are TGTGCCAGTAGTATAGCCGGGTCTGCAACTAATGAAAAACTGTTTTTT. It encodes CASSIAGSATNEKLFF. The rearrangement uses TRBV19 and TRBJ1-4; no definite D call. The CDR3 covers 16 residues. Germline V gene lookup returns CDR1 LNHDA and CDR2 SQIVND (reference sequence). The V end lost 1 base, the J end lost 0 bases, and 9 bases lay between the germline ends.

With regard to this clone: An end of the junction differs from the germline gene, which may be a read error. V is TRBV19 and J is TRBJ2-7, with D unresolved. Germline loops: CDR1 LNHDA, CDR2 SQIVND (reference sequence). This CDR3 region has 13 residues. The CDR3 DNA follows: TGTACCAGTAGTTCTCGTTCTTTCTACGAGCAGTACTTC. This translates into CTSSSRSFYEQYF.

The chain links TRBV6-6 to TRBJ2-3; D not certain. The CDR3 extends over 14 amino acids. Germline loops: CDR1 MNHNY, CDR2 SVGAGI (reference sequence). Deletions cut 1 base from V and 1 base from J, with 6 bases between. CDR3 DNA sequence: TGTGCCAGCAGTTACTTGGGCGGCACAGATACGCAGTATTTT. Translation gives CASSYLGGTDTQYF.

This chain connects TRBV10-3 to TRBJ2-7, with 10 positions matching TRBD2. Germline V gives CDR1 ENHRY, CDR2 SYGVKD. This CDR3 spans 15 amino acids. Trimming took 2 bases from V and 6 from J; bases not matched to a gene: 7. The CDR3 nucleotides read TGTGCCATCAGTGAGGGGCTAGCGGGAGTCTCCGAGCAGTACTTC. It codes for CAISEGLAGVSEQYF.

The chain links TRBV28 to TRBJ2-3; 10 positions agree with TRBD2. In germline, CDR1 is MDHEN, CDR2 SYDVKM. With V trimmed by 5 bases and J by 4 bases, 6 bases remained unmatched. This CDR3 has 15 residues. The CDR3 spells CASSPVAGGPDTQYF. The DNA of the CDR3 is TGTGCCAGCAGTCCCGTAGCGGGAGGCCCAGATACGCAGTATTTT.

The rearrangement joins TRBV7-9 to TRBJ1-1; TRBD1 might be the D (5 bases). This CDR3 is built from 14 residues. Per germline, CDR1 SEHNR and CDR2 FQNEAQ (reference sequence). Trimming cost V 6 bases and J 3 bases, with 14 bases left between them. CDR3 bases: TGTGCCAGCAGGCGAGACAGATTGGACACTGAAGCTTTCTTT. Its protein is CASRRDRLDTEAFF.